A single T cell receptor beta chain is shown here with its context. The data derive from a study of blood T cells in healthy people across ages. A second PCR of roughly 7 to 11 cycles used a sample-barcoded 5' primer and a J-beta primer mix. TCRdb reprocessed the 5' RACE reads with MiXCR, giving one entry per CDR3 protein. The profile covers hundreds of thousands of distinct CDR3 sequences, with around 48% appearing a single time and roughly 34% taken by the ten largest. Deletions cut 3 bases from V and 8 bases from J, with 11 bases between. Germline V gene lookup returns CDR1 ENHRY and CDR2 SYGVKD. This CDR3 comprises 12 residues.

Sequencing was performed on blood. The chain carries TRBV10-3 and TRBJ2-7; D is undetermined. The sequence was collected from a woman aged 55 to 70 in good health. CDR3 sequence: CAISDSSYKQYF. CDR3 in DNA: TGTGCCATCAGTGATTCCAGTTACAAGCAGTACTTC.